This is a list of T cell receptor beta chains from one sample in a study of OX40 agonist ivuxolimab in advanced cancers. Sequenced by immunoSEQ multiplex PCR; TCRdb stores in-frame clones only, minus some. The sample has roughly 63,000 clones; around 89% are singletons. The source was CD4+ or CD8+ T cells sorted from blood, collected in a trial of the OX40 agonist ivuxolimab. The receptors stem from an adult with an advanced solid tumor such as melanoma, head and neck, liver or kidney cancer. Each CDR3 is given with its conserved first and last residue. The order of the fields is D gene, J gene, clone size, V gene, CDR3 DNA, CDR3 protein. D genes are given only for firm matches. A clone size is listed for some rows: how often the clone was seen (once, few, many), or a class if it is expanded.

NA,TRBJ2-7,NA,TRBV18,TGTGCCAGCTCACCGGCATACCTCCACGAGCAGTACTTC,CASSPAYLHEQYF
TRBD2,TRBJ2-3,NA,TRBV19,TGTGCCAGTAGTGGGACTAAGTACACAGATACGCAGTATTTT,CASSGTKYTDTQYF
TRBD1,TRBJ1-4,NA,TRBV19,TGTGCCAGTCGGGACAGAATTAATGAAAAACTGTTTTTT,CASRDRINEKLFF
TRBD1,TRBJ1-2,NA,TRBV9,TGTGCCAGCAGCCCTCAGGACAGGGGTTACTATGGCTACACCTTC,CASSPQDRGYYGYTF
NA,TRBJ2-7,NA,TRBV7-9,TGTGCCTCCAACGGGAACGCCTACGAGCAGTACTTC,CASNGNAYEQYF
NA,TRBJ1-6,many,TRBV5-8,TGTGCCAGCAGCTTAACAGGGTCTAATTCACCCCTCCACTTT,CASSLTGSNSPLHF
NA,TRBJ1-3,NA,TRBV9,TGTGCCAGCAGCGTAGAGGGGAGCTCTGGAAACACCATATATTTT,CASSVEGSSGNTIYF
TRBD2,TRBJ2-1,NA,TRBV27,TGTGCCAGCAGTTTAAGGGCCGGGGGGGGACTAGCGGGAGGGCCTGAGGGTGAGCAGTTCTTC,CASSLRAGGGLAGGPEGEQFF
TRBD2,TRBJ2-2,NA,TRBV5-6,TGTGCCAGCAGCCCTCTTGAGCGGGGCCCGAACACCGGGGAGCTGTTTTTT,CASSPLERGPNTGELFF
NA,TRBJ2-3,NA,TRBV5-1,TGCGCCAGCAGCTTGAATTGGGCTGACACAGATACGCAGTATTTT,CASSLNWADTDTQYF
TRBD2,TRBJ2-1,NA,TRBV19,TGTGCCAGTAGTGTCATAGCGGGAGTAGGAAATGAGCAGTTCTTC,CASSVIAGVGNEQFF
NA,TRBJ1-2,once,TRBV6-5,TGTGCCAGCAGTTACAGGGTTTCTAACTATGGCTACACCTTC,CASSYRVSNYGYTF
TRBD2,TRBJ2-7,few,TRBV7-9,TGTGCCAGCAGCGCACTAGCGGGAGGCCACGAGCAGTACTTC,CASSALAGGHEQYF
NA,TRBJ2-1,NA,TRBV9,TGTGCCAGCACCCAACTAGCACAAGGCTCCTACAATGAGCAGTTCTTC,CASTQLAQGSYNEQFF
TRBD2,TRBJ2-1,NA,TRBV29-1,TGCAGCGTCCGCGGGACTAGCGGAATCCCCTCCTACAATGAGCAGTTCTTC,CSVRGTSGIPSYNEQFF
NA,TRBJ2-1,NA,TRBV28,TGTGCCAGCACCCCGGATGGGGGTGAGCAGTTCTTC,CASTPDGGEQFF
TRBD1,TRBJ1-5,NA,TRBV4-1,TGCGCCAGCAGCCAAGATACGGAGGCGGGACAGGGTGTTCAGCCCCAGCATTTT,CASSQDTEAGQGVQPQHF